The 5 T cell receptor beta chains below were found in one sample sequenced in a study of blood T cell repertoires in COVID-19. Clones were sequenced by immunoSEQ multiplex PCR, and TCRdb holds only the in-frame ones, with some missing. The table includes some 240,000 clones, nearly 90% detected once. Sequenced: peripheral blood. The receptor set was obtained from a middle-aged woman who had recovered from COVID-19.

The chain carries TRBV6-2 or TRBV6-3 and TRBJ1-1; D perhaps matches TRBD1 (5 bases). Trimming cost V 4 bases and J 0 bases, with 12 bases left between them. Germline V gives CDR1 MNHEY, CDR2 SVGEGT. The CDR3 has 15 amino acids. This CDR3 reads CASSSKGHLNTEAFF. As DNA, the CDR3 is TGTGCCAGCAGTTCAAAAGGACACTTGAACACTGAAGCTTTCTTT.

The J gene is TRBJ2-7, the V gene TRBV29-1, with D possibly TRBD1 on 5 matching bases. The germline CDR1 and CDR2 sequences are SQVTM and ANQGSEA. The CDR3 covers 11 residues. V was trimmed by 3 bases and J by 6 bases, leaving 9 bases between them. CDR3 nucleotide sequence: TGCAGCGTTGAGTGGGGCTCCGAGCAGTACGTC. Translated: CSVEWGSEQYV.

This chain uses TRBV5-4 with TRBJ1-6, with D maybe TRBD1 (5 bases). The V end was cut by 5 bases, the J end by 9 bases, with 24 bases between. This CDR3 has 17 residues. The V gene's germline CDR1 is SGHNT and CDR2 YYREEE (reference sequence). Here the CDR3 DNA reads TGTGCCAGCAGTTTGATGGCCCAGACAGCCTCTAGTTCACCCCTCCACTTT. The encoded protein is CASSLMAQTASSSPLHF.

The CDR3, as DNA: TGCGCCAGCAGCTTGGCACATATAGAGACCCAGTACTTC. Encoded protein: CASSLAHIETQYF. This chain joins TRBV5-1 and TRBJ2-5, with D hard to call. The V gene's germline CDR1 is SGHRS and CDR2 YFSETQ. The CDR3 has 13 amino acids. V was pared by 0 bases and J by 4 bases, with 7 bases between.

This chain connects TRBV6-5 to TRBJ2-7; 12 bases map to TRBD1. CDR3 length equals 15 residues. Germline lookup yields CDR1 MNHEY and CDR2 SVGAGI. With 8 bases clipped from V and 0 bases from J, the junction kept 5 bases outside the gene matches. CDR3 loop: CASGTGQGASYEQYV. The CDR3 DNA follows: TGTGCCAGCGGGACGGGACAGGGGGCCTCCTACGAGCAGTACGTC.